These 17 T cell receptor beta chains came from one sample sequenced in a study of OX40 agonist ivuxolimab in advanced cancers. Library generation was performed with the immunoSEQ multiplex PCR assay. This is the immuneACCESS table as TCRdb keeps it, with only in-frame sequences that have V and J called. A part of the clones is gone; compared with another copy, unresolved V genes explain less than half, and the rest is unexplained. The table for this sample lists tens of thousands of clones; around 84% of them were counted only once. The biggest ten clones account for about 13% of the sample. Here the sequenced sample was CD4+ or CD8+ T cells sorted from blood, taken in a trial of the OX40 agonist ivuxolimab. The receptor set was obtained from an adult with an advanced solid tumor such as melanoma, head and neck, liver or kidney cancer.

This clone appeared a single time. The V call is TRBV20-1, the J call TRBJ2-3; D is unresolved. The CDR3 covers 10 residues. CDR1 is DFQATT, CDR2 SNEGSKA, per germline (reference sequence). Trimming cost V 5 bases and J 6 bases, with 6 bases left between them. CDR3 residues: CSALRDTQYF. As DNA, the CDR3 is TGCAGTGCTCTACGGGATACGCAGTATTTT.

The rearrangement uses TRBV27 and TRBJ1-1; D perhaps matches TRBD1 (5 bases). This CDR3 contains 14 residues. Trimming pared 8 bases from V and 0 bases from J, leaving 13 bases between. Germline values: CDR1 MNHEY, CDR2 SMNVEV (reference sequence). The CDR3 sequence: CASVGGPMNTEAFF. CDR3 bases: TGTGCCAGCGTTGGGGGACCGATGAACACTGAAGCTTTCTTT.

Note on this clone: The identical CDR3 is also encoded by other nucleotide sequences in the sample. This rearrangement joins TRBV11-2 to TRBJ1-3; D might be TRBD1 (6 bases). The CDR3 extends over 14 amino acids. Germline V gene data show CDR1 as SGHAT and CDR2 as FQNNGV. V shed 4 bases and J shed 2 bases, with 9 bases lying between them. This chain's CDR3 is CASSSRGTGNTIYF. In nucleotides, the CDR3 is TGTGCCAGCAGCTCCAGGGGAACTGGAAACACCATATATTTT.

Concerning this clone itself: Being one base from a much bigger clone, this may be a read error. This rearrangement joins TRBV10-1 to TRBJ1-1; a possible D gene is TRBD1 (6 bases). V was cut by 4 bases and J by 0 bases, with 6 bases left in between. This CDR3 region has 13 residues. CDR1 WNHNN and CDR2 SYGVQD come from the germline V gene (reference sequence). The CDR3 spells CASSGDMNTEAFF. The CDR3 bases are TGCGCCAGCAGTGGGGACATGAACACTGAAGCTTTCTTT.

The genes are TRBV30 and TRBJ2-4, with 8 bases aligning to TRBD1. From germline, CDR1 is GTSNPN and CDR2 SVGIG (reference sequence). V lost 6 bases, J lost 7 bases, and 2 bases stayed unmatched. The CDR3 totals 11 residues. CDR3 loop: CACRTGNIQYF. The CDR3 DNA sequence: TGTGCCTGCCGGACAGGGAACATTCAGTACTTC.

This rearrangement joins TRBV5-4 to TRBJ2-7; D may match TRBD1 or TRBD2 (5 bases each). The CDR3 covers 12 residues. The ends were cut back, 4 bases at V and 3 bases at J, with 8 bases in the middle. CDR1 and CDR2 from the germline V gene are SGHNT and YYREEE (reference sequence). CDR3 sequence: CASSRDRYEQYF. As DNA, the CDR3 is TGTGCCAGCAGCCGGGACCGCTACGAGCAGTACTTC.

This clone appeared a single time. This rearrangement joins TRBV9 to TRBJ2-1; 8 bases agree with TRBD2. The CDR3 extends over 15 amino acids. CDR1 and CDR2 from the germline V gene are SGDLS and YYNGEE. The V gene end was trimmed by 2 bases and the J gene end by 1 base; junction bases not matched to a gene: 2. The CDR3 nucleotides are TGTGCCAGCAGCGTTAGCGGGGAATCCTACAATGAGCAGTTCTTC. The encoded protein is CASSVSGESYNEQFF.

This clone was seen just once. CDR3 nucleotide sequence: TGTGCCAGCGGCACGCGGCAGTTCCCCTACGAGCAGTACTTC. Translating it yields CASGTRQFPYEQYF. The V call is TRBV6-1, the J call TRBJ2-7; no clear D. This CDR3 has 14 residues. The germline V gene has CDR1 MNHNS and CDR2 SASEGT. V lost 8 bases and J 2 bases, leaving 16 bases between the germline ends.

The chain recombines TRBV6-6 with TRBJ2-7; TRBD2 matches at 16 bases. Per germline, CDR1 MNHNY and CDR2 SVGAGI (reference sequence). The CDR3 consists of 16 residues. V gave up 6 bases and J gave up 2 bases; unmatched junction bases: 4. In DNA, the CDR3 is TGTGCCAGCAGCCGCGGGACTAGCGGGAGGGCCTACGAGCAGTACTTC. This sequence encodes CASSRGTSGRAYEQYF.

The table lists this clone with a few counts. The J gene is TRBJ2-1, the V gene TRBV6-1, with 11 bases identical to TRBD2. Germline trimming cut 8 bases from V and 2 bases from J; bases unmatched to any gene: 5. The CDR3 loop spans 15 amino acids. Germline V lookup: CDR1 MNHNS, CDR2 SASEGT. For the CDR3, the DNA is TGTGCCAGCCTAGCGGGAGGAACCCCCTACAATGAGCAGTTCTTC. Amino acids: CASLAGGTPYNEQFF.

The CDR3 DNA follows: TGTGCCAGCAGCATTCCGGGGCCCGGAAACACCATATATTTT. This translates into CASSIPGPGNTIYF. The chain combines TRBV2 with TRBJ1-3, with a tentative D call TRBD1 (5 bases). The CDR3 has 14 amino acids. In germline, CDR1 is SNHLY, CDR2 FYNNEI. The V gene lost 6 bases and the J gene lost 4 bases, with 13 bases spanning the gap.

This clone showed up just once. This sequence joins TRBV19 and TRBJ2-7; 7 positions match TRBD1. Germline CDR1 and CDR2: LNHDA and SQIVND (reference sequence). The CDR3 consists of 11 residues. V dropped 11 bases and J dropped 4; count of bases not matched to a gene: 5. CDR3 loop: CASGTAYEQYF. For the CDR3, the DNA is TGTGCCTCCGGGACAGCTTACGAGCAGTACTTC.

This clone came up once. The chain is built from TRBV19 and TRBJ2-2; 16 nucleotides align to TRBD2. Trimming removed 6 bases from V and 5 bases from J; junction bases left unmatched: 18. The CDR3 is 21 residues long. Per the germline V gene, CDR1 is LNHDA and CDR2 is SQIVND (reference sequence). The CDR3 loop is CASRKGAGTSGRASQTGELFF. The CDR3 DNA reads TGTGCCAGTAGAAAGGGGGCCGGGACTAGCGGGAGGGCCAGTCAGACCGGGGAGCTGTTTTTT.

The chain has TRBV28 and TRBJ2-3; D possibly corresponds to TRBD2 (6 bases). The V gene's germline CDR1 is MDHEN and CDR2 SYDVKM. There are 15 residues in the CDR3. Trimming cost V 5 bases and J 3 bases, with 15 bases left between them. DNA for the CDR3: TGTGCCAGCAGTGGAGGGCGGGGTAGGACAGATACGCAGTATTTT. It codes for CASSGGRGRTDTQYF.

The sample holds one count of this clone. This chain connects TRBV5-4 to TRBJ2-7; 8 positions agree with TRBD2. The CDR3 is 16 amino acids. Germline V gene sequence: CDR1 SGHNT, CDR2 YYREEE (reference sequence). V shed 0 bases and J 3 bases; nucleotides not matched to a gene: 8. The CDR3 DNA follows: TGTGCCAGCAGCTTGGGTAACGGGAGGGCCGACTACGAGCAGTACTTC. Translated: CASSLGNGRADYEQYF.

This chain links TRBV11-2 with TRBJ2-7, with D possibly being TRBD1 or TRBD2 (6 bases each). The CDR3 totals 16 residues. With 5 bases removed from V and 1 base from J, the gap between germline ends came to 18 bases. The germline V gene has CDR1 SGHAT and CDR2 FQNNGV. Written as DNA, the CDR3 is TGTGCCAGCAGCCCCTCCCGGGGGCTCCTTTCCTACGAGCAGTACTTC. This codes for CASSPSRGLLSYEQYF.

This chain uses TRBV19 with TRBJ2-7, with TRBD1 identical over 9 bases. Germline CDR1 is LNHDA and CDR2 is SQIVND (reference sequence). The J segment lost 2 bases and the V segment lost 5 bases, leaving 4 bases of the junction unmatched. The CDR3 covers 14 residues. The CDR3 nucleotides read TGTGCCAGTAGTCCAAGACAGGGGGCCTACGAGCAGTACTTC. This sequence encodes CASSPRQGAYEQYF.